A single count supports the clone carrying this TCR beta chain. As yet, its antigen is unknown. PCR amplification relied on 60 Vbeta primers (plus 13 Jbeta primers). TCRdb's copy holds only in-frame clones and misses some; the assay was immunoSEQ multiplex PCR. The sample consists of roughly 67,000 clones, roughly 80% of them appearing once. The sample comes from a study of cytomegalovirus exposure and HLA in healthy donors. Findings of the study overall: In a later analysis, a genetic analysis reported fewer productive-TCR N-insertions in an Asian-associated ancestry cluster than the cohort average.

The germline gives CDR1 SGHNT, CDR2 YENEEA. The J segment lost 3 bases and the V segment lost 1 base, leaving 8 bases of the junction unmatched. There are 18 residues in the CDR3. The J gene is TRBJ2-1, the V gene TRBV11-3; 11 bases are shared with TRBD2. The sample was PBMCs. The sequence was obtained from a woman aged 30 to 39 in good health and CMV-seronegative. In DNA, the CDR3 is TGTGCCAGCAGCTTAGGACTAGCGGGGATCAATAACTACAATGAGCAGTTCTTC. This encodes CASSLGLAGINNYNEQFF.